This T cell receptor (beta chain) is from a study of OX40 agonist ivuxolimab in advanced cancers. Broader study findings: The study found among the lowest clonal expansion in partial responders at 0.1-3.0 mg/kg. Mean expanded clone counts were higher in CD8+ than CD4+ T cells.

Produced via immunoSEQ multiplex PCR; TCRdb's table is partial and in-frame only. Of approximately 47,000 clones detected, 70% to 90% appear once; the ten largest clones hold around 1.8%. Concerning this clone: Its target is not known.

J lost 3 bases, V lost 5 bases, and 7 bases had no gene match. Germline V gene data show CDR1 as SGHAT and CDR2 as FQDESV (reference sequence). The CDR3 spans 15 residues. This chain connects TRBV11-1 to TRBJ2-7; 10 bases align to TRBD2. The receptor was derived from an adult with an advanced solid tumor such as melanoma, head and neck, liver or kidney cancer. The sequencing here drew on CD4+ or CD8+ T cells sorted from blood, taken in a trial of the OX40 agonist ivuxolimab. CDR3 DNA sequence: TGTGCCAGCAGCCTAGGACTAGCGGATGACTACGAGCAGTACTTC. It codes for CASSLGLADDYEQYF.